This T cell receptor beta chain was sequenced during a study of CD8 T cells in Susac syndrome. Random hexamers served to reverse transcribe about 0.45 to 1 ug RNA. By means of immunoSEQ multiplex PCR, TCR beta CDR3 spanning 54 Vbeta and 13 Jbeta underwent amplification. One entry per CDR3 protein, called by TCRdb with MiXCR from the immunoSEQ multiplex PCR reads. Of under 200,000 distinct CDR3 sequences in the sample, approximately 96% are singletons; the top ten hold over 0.12%. Sequencing of TCR beta covered CD8+ and CD4+ T cells obtained from blood. While serving as controls, healthy donors were matched for age and sex. Through negative isolation, CD4+ and CD8+ T cells were obtained, while TEMRA cells were enriched using FACS. The sample taken for sequencing was CD4+ T cells from PBMCs. The sequence came from a human donor in good health.

The CDR3 spells CSARGTGPGEAFF. The CDR3 DNA follows: TGCAGTGCTAGGGGGACAGGGCCGGGTGAAGCTTTCTTT. The chain carries TRBV20-1 and TRBJ1-1; 9 nucleotides match TRBD1. With 3 bases clipped from V and 7 bases from J, the junction kept 6 bases outside the gene matches. Germline V gives CDR1 DFQATT, CDR2 SNEGSKA (reference sequence). This CDR3 has 13 residues.